These 24 T cell receptor beta chains came from one sample sequenced in a study of blood T cell repertoires in COVID-19 (dated by TCRdb to about 2020). Library method: the immunoSEQ multiplex PCR assay. Imported from immuneACCESS, the table was reduced by TCRdb to in-frame sequences with V and J called. These copies leave out some clones; in studies compared against another copy, an unresolved V gene accounts for under half, and the cause of the remainder is not known. Present in this sample are roughly 350,000 clones, approximately 87% of which were seen just once. Roughly 10% of the sample is in the top ten clones. The sequenced sample consisted of peripheral blood. The receptors come from a woman in her 30s with COVID-19, enrolled during active disease.

The V and J genes are TRBV9 and TRBJ2-5; D is undetermined. The length of the CDR3 is 11 residues. V shed 4 bases and J shed 2 bases, with 3 bases lying between them. Per the germline V gene, CDR1 is SGDLS and CDR2 is YYNGEE. This chain's CDR3 is CASSRQETQYF. DNA of the CDR3: TGTGCCAGCAGCCGTCAAGAGACCCAGTACTTC.

The chain is built from TRBV18 and TRBJ1-5; 10 nucleotides align to TRBD1. Germline V gene data show CDR1 as KGHSH and CDR2 as LQKENI. Trimming removed 6 bases from V and 6 bases from J; junction bases left unmatched: 8. The CDR3 is made up of 15 amino acids. Written as DNA, the CDR3 is TGTGCCAGCTCCGCCGGGACAGGGGCGGTTCAGCCCCAGCATTTT. Translating it yields CASSAGTGAVQPQHF.

The rearrangement uses TRBV4-1 and TRBJ1-5; D remains unclear. With 0 bases removed from V and 1 base from J, the gap between germline ends came to 10 bases. Germline V lookup: CDR1 MGHRA, CDR2 YSYEKL. The CDR3 is made up of 16 amino acids. The CDR3 coding sequence is TGCGCCAGCAGCCAAGAGGGCCAGGCCAGCAATCAGCCCCAGCATTTT. Encoded protein: CASSQEGQASNQPQHF.

This sequence joins TRBV5-1 and TRBJ2-7; 11 nucleotides agree with TRBD1. V was pared by 4 bases and J by 6 bases, with 6 bases of the junction left unmatched. This CDR3 has 14 residues. CDR1 is SGHRS and CDR2 is YFSETQ in the germline V gene. CDR3 sequence reads: CASSPGTGGREQYF. For the CDR3, the DNA is TGCGCCAGCAGCCCCGGGACAGGGGGACGCGAGCAGTACTTC.

This clone occurred once. The chain couples TRBV19 to TRBJ1-1; TRBD1 aligns across 8 bases. There are 14 residues in the CDR3. V lost 3 bases and J lost 11; bases outside the gene matches: 11. Per the germline V gene, CDR1 is LNHDA and CDR2 is SQIVND (reference sequence). CDR3 amino acids: CASSINRGKDEAFF. In DNA form, the CDR3 reads TGTGCCAGTAGTATTAACAGGGGGAAGGACGAGGCTTTCTTT.

The V gene is TRBV6-5, the J gene TRBJ1-2; perhaps TRBD1 as D (5 bases). Germline CDR1 reads MNHEY; CDR2 reads SVGAGI. The ends were cut back, 7 bases at V and 6 bases at J, with 15 bases in the middle. The CDR3 extends over 13 amino acids. The CDR3 spells CASTGGEWDGYTF. DNA of the CDR3: TGTGCCAGCACGGGGGGGGAGTGGGATGGCTACACCTTC.

J is TRBJ2-2 and V is TRBV5-1, with D possibly TRBD1 on 5 matching bases. CDR3 size: 16 residues. Trimming cost V 2 bases and J 2 bases, with 13 bases left between them. The germline V gene encodes CDR1 SGHRS and CDR2 YFSETQ. The CDR3 coding sequence is TGCGCCAGCAGCTTAGGACAAGGCCCCAACACCGGGGAGCTGTTTTTT. Translation gives CASSLGQGPNTGELFF. Drawing the rest from reference TRBV5-1 and TRBJ2-2, the complete variable domain is KAGVTQTPRYLIKTRGQQVTLSCSPISGHRSVSWYQQTPGQGLQFLFEYFSETQRNKGNFPGRFSGRQFSNSRSEMNVSTLELGDSALYLCASSLGQGPNTGELFFGEGSRLTVL.

This rearrangement joins TRBV5-6 to TRBJ1-6; TRBD1 might be the D (6 bases). Per the germline V gene, CDR1 is SGHDT and CDR2 is YYEEEE. The length of the CDR3 is 14 residues. V was clipped by 3 bases and J by 9 bases, with 13 bases between them. The CDR3 nucleotides are TGTGCCAGCAGCTCACCTGGGACAACTTCACCCCTCCACTTT. Protein sequence: CASSSPGTTSPLHF.

The chain combines TRBV7-2 with TRBJ2-7, with D maybe TRBD2 (7 bases). Trimming shortened V by 3 bases and J by 2 bases, and 20 bases separated the two germline ends. The CDR3 loop spans 17 amino acids. The germline gives CDR1 SGHTA, CDR2 FQGNSA. DNA of the CDR3: TGTGCCAGCAGCTTGCAGTGGGACGCGGGGGCAACCTACGAGCAGTACTTC. Residues: CASSLQWDAGATYEQYF.

The chain combines TRBV25-1 with TRBJ1-1; D not certain. Trimming removed 4 bases at V and 1 base at J, with 7 bases between. This CDR3 has 13 amino acids. CDR1 and CDR2 (germline): MGHDK, SYGVNS. The CDR3 sequence: CASSALGNTEAFF. The CDR3 DNA is TGTGCCAGCAGTGCCCTCGGGAACACTGAAGCTTTCTTT.

This clone was seen a handful of times. J is TRBJ2-4 and V is TRBV5-5, with D hard to call. CDR1 SGHKS and CDR2 YYEKEE come from the germline V gene (reference sequence). The CDR3 runs 13 residues. V was pared by 3 bases and J by 7 bases, with 11 bases between. The CDR3 loop is CASSSARSNIQYF. CDR3 nucleotide sequence: TGTGCCAGCAGCTCCGCCAGGTCGAACATTCAGTACTTC. The variable domain in full, completed from reference TRBV5-5 and TRBJ2-4, reads DAGVTQSPTHLIKTRGQQVTLRCSPISGHKSVSWYQQVLGQGPQFIFQYYEKEERGRGNFPDRFSARQFPNYSSELNVNALLLGDSALYLCASSSARSNIQYFGAGTRLSVL.

V gene TRBV29-1 combines with J gene TRBJ2-5; D gene unclear. The V gene lost 4 bases and the J gene lost 1 base, with 10 bases spanning the gap. The CDR3 totals 13 residues. Germline lookup yields CDR1 SQVTM and CDR2 ANQGSEA. The CDR3 DNA is TGCAGCGTTGCCCCCAACGGCCAAGAGACCCAGTACTTC. It is translated as CSVAPNGQETQYF.

The chain joins TRBV6-5 to TRBJ2-2; D remains unclear. V lost 7 bases to trimming and J lost 1 base, with 7 bases between them. CDR1 is MNHEY, CDR2 SVGAGI, per germline. This CDR3 contains 13 residues. The CDR3 spells CASTLLNTGELFF. CDR3 nucleotides: TGTGCCAGCACACTACTGAACACCGGGGAGCTGTTTTTT.

The chain joins TRBV19 to TRBJ2-7; D gene ambiguous. The V gene's germline CDR1 is LNHDA and CDR2 SQIVND (reference sequence). The ends were cut back, 5 bases at V and 3 bases at J, with 11 bases in the middle. CDR3 length equals 13 residues. In DNA, the CDR3 is TGTGCCAGTAGTTCGACACCCAACTACGAGCAGTACTTC. Amino acid sequence: CASSSTPNYEQYF.

As regards this clone: This sample also contains other DNA sequences that code for the same CDR3. The rearrangement joins TRBV5-1 to TRBJ2-7; TRBD1 matches 7 bases. Trimming at V came to 0 bases and at J to 2 bases, leaving 2 bases not matched to a gene. CDR1 is SGHRS, CDR2 YFSETQ, per germline. This CDR3 contains 14 residues. The CDR3: CASSLGTGTYEQYF. CDR3 nucleotides: TGCGCCAGCAGCTTGGGGACAGGAACCTACGAGCAGTACTTC.

The genes are TRBV19 and TRBJ2-1; 12 bases agree with TRBD2. This CDR3 contains 14 residues. V trimming: 4 bases; J trimming: 8 bases; junction bases outside the gene matches: 3. Germline V gene data show CDR1 as LNHDA and CDR2 as SQIVND (reference sequence). The DNA for the CDR3 is TGTGCCAGTAGTACCCTAGCGGGAGGGCATGAGCAGTTCTTC. Protein product: CASSTLAGGHEQFF.

This clone came up a few times. The sample carries other DNA sequences with the same CDR3. V and J are TRBV2 and TRBJ1-5, with 8 bases lining up with TRBD1. The germline CDR1 and CDR2 sequences are SNHLY and FYNNEI. The junction had 5 bases not matched to a gene; V was cut back by 8 bases and J by 2 bases. The CDR3 is 14 residues long. As DNA, the CDR3 is TGTGCCAGCTCCGGACAGGGCGGCAATCAGCCCCAGCATTTT. Its protein product is CASSGQGGNQPQHF.

This chain links TRBV5-1 with TRBJ1-3; 7 bases are a match to TRBD1. CDR1 and CDR2 (germline): SGHRS, YFSETQ. The junction had 7 bases not matched to a gene; V was cut back by 4 bases and J by 0 bases. This CDR3 comprises 16 residues. The CDR3 spells CASSVGGQSSGNTIYF. The CDR3 DNA reads as TGCGCCAGCAGCGTGGGGGGACAGAGCTCTGGAAACACCATATATTTT.

This rearrangement joins TRBV5-1 to TRBJ2-1, with TRBD2 identical over 9 bases. This CDR3 is 15 amino acids long. CDR1 and CDR2 (germline): SGHRS, YFSETQ. With 1 base clipped from V and 9 bases from J, the junction kept 8 bases outside the gene matches. CDR3 amino acids: CASSLWVAGDSEQFF. The CDR3 DNA follows: TGCGCCAGCAGCTTGTGGGTAGCGGGAGACAGTGAGCAGTTCTTC.

V and J are TRBV11-1 and TRBJ2-7; TRBD2 is a possible D gene (5 bases). V lost 2 bases and J lost 0, with 8 bases in between. Germline V gene lookup returns CDR1 SGHAT and CDR2 FQDESV (reference sequence). This CDR3 has 14 amino acids. CDR3 in amino acids: CASSLSRGSYEQYF. The CDR3 DNA is TGTGCCAGCAGCTTAAGTCGGGGCTCCTACGAGCAGTACTTC.

The CDR3 region is CASSVAPRGDYEQYF. As DNA, the CDR3 is TGTGCCAGCAGCGTAGCTCCCAGGGGAGACTACGAGCAGTACTTC. The chain has TRBV9 and TRBJ2-7; TRBD1 is a possible D gene (6 bases). The CDR3 runs 15 residues. V was trimmed by 0 bases and J by 3 bases, leaving 13 bases between them. Germline CDR1 SGDLS, CDR2 YYNGEE.

The CDR3 loop reads CASRKLNRVGEKLFF. The CDR3 DNA sequence: TGTGCCAGCAGGAAGCTTAACAGGGTCGGTGAAAAACTGTTTTTT. The rearrangement links TRBV6-5 to TRBJ1-4, with D perhaps matching TRBD1 (6 bases). Germline loops: CDR1 MNHEY, CDR2 SVGAGI. The V gene lost 6 bases and the J gene lost 7 bases, with 18 bases spanning the gap. The CDR3 consists of 15 residues.

The chain joins TRBV11-2 to TRBJ2-7; TRBD2 agrees at 7 bases. CDR3 length: 15 residues. V was pared by 1 base and J by 3 bases, with 6 bases of the junction left unmatched. Germline CDR1 and CDR2: SGHAT and FQNNGV. The CDR3 protein is CASSLVGGGLYEQYF. CDR3 DNA: TGTGCCAGCAGCTTAGTAGGCGGGGGACTCTACGAGCAGTACTTC. Looking up the rest from reference TRBV11-2 and TRBJ2-7 gives the full variable domain: EAGVAQSPRYKIIEKRQSVAFWCNPISGHATLYWYQQILGQGPKLLIQFQNNGVVDDSQLPKDRFSAERLKGVDSTLKIQPAKLEDSAVYLCASSLVGGGLYEQYFGPGTRLTVT.

This rearrangement joins TRBV9 to TRBJ2-1; D remains ambiguous. This CDR3 is 10 amino acids long. V gave up 6 bases and J gave up 15 bases, with 13 bases separating them. Germline V gene sequence: CDR1 SGDLS, CDR2 YYNGEE. CDR3 sequence reads: CASISLFPFF. CDR3 nucleotides: TGTGCCAGCATCTCCCTTTTTCCGTTCTTC.